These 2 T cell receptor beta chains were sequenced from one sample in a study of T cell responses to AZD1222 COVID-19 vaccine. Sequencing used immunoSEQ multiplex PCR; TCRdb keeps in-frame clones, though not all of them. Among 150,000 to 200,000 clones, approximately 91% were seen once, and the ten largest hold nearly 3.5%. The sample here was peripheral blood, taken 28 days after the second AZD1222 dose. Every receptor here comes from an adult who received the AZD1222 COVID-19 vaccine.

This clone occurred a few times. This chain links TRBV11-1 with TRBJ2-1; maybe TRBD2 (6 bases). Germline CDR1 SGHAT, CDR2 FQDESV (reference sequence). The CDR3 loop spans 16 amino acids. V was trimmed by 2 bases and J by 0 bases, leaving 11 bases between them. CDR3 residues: CASSLLAISSYNEQFF. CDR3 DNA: TGTGCCAGCAGCTTACTAGCGATAAGCTCCTACAATGAGCAGTTCTTC. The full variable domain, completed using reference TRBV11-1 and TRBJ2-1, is EAEVAQSPRYKITEKSQAVAFWCDPISGHATLYWYRQILGQGPELLVQFQDESVVDDSQLPKDRFSAERLKGVDSTLKIQPAELGDSAMYLCASSLLAISSYNEQFFGPGTRLTVL.

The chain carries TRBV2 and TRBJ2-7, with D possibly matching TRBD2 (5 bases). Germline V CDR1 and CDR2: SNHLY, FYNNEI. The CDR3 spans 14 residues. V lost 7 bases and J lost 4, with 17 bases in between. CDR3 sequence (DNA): TGTGCCAGCATGAGAGGGTTGTTTGGGTACGAGCAGTACTTC. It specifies CASMRGLFGYEQYF.